The 7 T cell receptor beta chains below all came from one sample that was sequenced in a study of graft-versus-host responses after intestinal transplantation. TCRdb keeps only in-frame clones here, not all; method: immunoSEQ multiplex PCR. Among fewer than 30,000 clones listed, 80% to 90% were seen once. The starting material was PBMCs, obtained 450 to 480 days after intestinal transplant. The receptor source for this set is a human patient who received an intestinal transplant, so some T cells may come from the graft donor.

This CDR3 reads CAWDGTYNTGELFF. The CDR3, as DNA: TGTGCCTGGGACGGGACTTACAACACCGGGGAGCTGTTTTTT. This sequence joins TRBV30 and TRBJ2-2; D is possibly TRBD2 (6 bases). Germline V gives CDR1 GTSNPN, CDR2 SVGIG (reference sequence). Trimming removed 5 bases from V and 2 bases from J, with 12 bases in between. This CDR3 is built from 14 residues.

The CDR3 region is CASSSDGAYEQYF. The CDR3 coding sequence is TGTGCCAGCAGTTCCGACGGAGCCTACGAGCAGTACTTC. The chain is built from TRBV6-9 and TRBJ2-7; D remains unclear. Trimming cost V 4 bases and J 2 bases, with 9 bases left between them. The CDR3 is 13 amino acids. Germline V CDR1 and CDR2: MNHGY, SVAAGI.

This clone came up a few times. The rearrangement links TRBV5-5 to TRBJ2-7; D gene unclear. From germline, CDR1 is SGHKS and CDR2 YYEKEE (reference sequence). The CDR3 contains 14 residues. V lost 5 bases and J 5 bases, leaving 17 bases between the germline ends. DNA of the CDR3: TGTGCCAGCAGACGGGCTCAGAACTTGGACGAGCAGTACTTC. Translating gives CASRRAQNLDEQYF.

The J gene is TRBJ2-5, the V gene TRBV28, with 8 bases that match TRBD2. The CDR3 extends over 16 amino acids. Per the germline V gene, CDR1 is MDHEN and CDR2 is SYDVKM. The junction had 7 bases not matched to a gene; V was cut back by 1 base and J by 3 bases. For the CDR3, the DNA is TGTGCCAGCAGTTTATTAGTACTAGCGGACAAAGAGACCCAGTACTTC. It encodes CASSLLVLADKETQYF.

CDR3 sequence reads: CASSVGGSSYNEQFF. The DNA for the CDR3 is TGTGCCAGCAGTGTAGGCGGGAGCTCCTACAATGAGCAGTTCTTC. The gene calls are TRBV6-4 and TRBJ2-1; TRBD2 agrees at 7 bases. The CDR3 has 15 residues. J was trimmed by 0 bases and V by 4 bases; bases with no gene match: 3. CDR1 MRHNA and CDR2 SNTAGT come from the germline V gene.

This chain uses TRBV2 with TRBJ1-4, with D possibly being TRBD1 (5 bases). In germline, CDR1 is SNHLY, CDR2 FYNNEI. The CDR3 contains 13 residues. V dropped 6 bases and J dropped 8 bases, with 13 bases sitting between them. The CDR3 sequence is CASRWDQGEKLFF. Here the CDR3 DNA reads TGTGCCAGCAGGTGGGACCAGGGAGAAAAACTGTTTTTT.

V is TRBV9 and J is TRBJ1-1; D not certain. V lost 0 bases and J lost 2, with 5 bases in between. This CDR3 is 13 amino acids long. Germline V gene sequence: CDR1 SGDLS, CDR2 YYNGEE. The CDR3 reads CASSVAPNTEAFF. The CDR3 DNA reads as TGTGCCAGCAGCGTAGCCCCAAACACTGAAGCTTTCTTT.